This T cell receptor (beta chain) was captured by sequencing in a study of post-analysis software for immune sequencing data. Study results and limitations: With TRBV5-6, TRBV5-1 and TRBV20-1 included, several TRBV segments were more frequent in patients than in controls.

In its sample, this clonotype was seen a few times. Antigen: not known. Unique molecular identifiers featured in each of the TCR beta cDNA libraries. MiXCR, run by TCRdb on the PCR reads, gives a single entry per CDR3 protein. The data contain approximately 350,000 distinct CDR3 sequences, less than 40% of them singletons. V gave up 0 bases and J gave up 3 bases, with 9 bases separating them. The CDR3 is 14 residues long. The germline gives CDR1 DFQATT, CDR2 SNEGSKA (reference sequence). This TCR derives from a girl aged 5-17 years with multiple sclerosis. The chain joins TRBV20-1 to TRBJ2-1, with D hard to call. The sequenced sample consisted of blood. The CDR3: CSARDRRSYNEQFF. CDR3 in DNA: TGCAGTGCTAGAGATCGACGCAGCTACAATGAGCAGTTCTTC.